This TCR beta chain is from a study of lymphopenia after photon versus proton radiotherapy. The CDR3 sequence is 16 residues long. V lost 6 bases to trimming and J lost 0 bases, with 14 bases between them. Germline CDR1 reads MNHNY; CDR2 reads SVGAGI (reference sequence). Notes on the study in general: Relative stability marked proton patients; photon patients lost diversity and naive cells.

This clone showed up just once. As yet, its antigen is unknown. Repertoires were generated with immunoSEQ multiplex PCR, while TCRdb's copy carries only in-frame clones and drops some. The data hold more than 60,000 clones, with approximately 83% observed a single time. This chain connects TRBV6-6 to TRBJ1-4, with D possibly being TRBD1 (5 bases). The TCR comes from a man in his forties or fifties with gastric cancer. The input for sequencing was peripheral blood, taken from a patient treated with photon-based radiotherapy. The CDR3 DNA follows: TGTGCCAGCAGCCCCCAGGGAATGGCAACTAATGAAAAACTGTTTTTT. It is translated as CASSPQGMATNEKLFF.